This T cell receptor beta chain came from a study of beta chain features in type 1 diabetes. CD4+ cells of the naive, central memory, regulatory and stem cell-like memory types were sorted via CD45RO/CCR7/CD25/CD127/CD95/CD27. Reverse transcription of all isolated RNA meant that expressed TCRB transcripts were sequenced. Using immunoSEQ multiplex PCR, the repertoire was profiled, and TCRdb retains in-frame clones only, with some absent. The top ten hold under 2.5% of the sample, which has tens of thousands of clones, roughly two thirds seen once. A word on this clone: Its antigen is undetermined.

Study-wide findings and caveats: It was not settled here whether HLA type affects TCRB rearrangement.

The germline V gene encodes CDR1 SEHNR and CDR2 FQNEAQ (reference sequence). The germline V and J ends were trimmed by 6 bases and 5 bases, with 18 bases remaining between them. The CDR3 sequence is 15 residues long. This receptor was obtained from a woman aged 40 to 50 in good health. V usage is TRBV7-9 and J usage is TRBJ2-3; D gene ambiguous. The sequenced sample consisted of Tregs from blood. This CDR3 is CASRPERPHGDTQYF. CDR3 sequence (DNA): TGTGCCAGCAGGCCAGAGCGCCCCCACGGAGATACGCAGTATTTT.